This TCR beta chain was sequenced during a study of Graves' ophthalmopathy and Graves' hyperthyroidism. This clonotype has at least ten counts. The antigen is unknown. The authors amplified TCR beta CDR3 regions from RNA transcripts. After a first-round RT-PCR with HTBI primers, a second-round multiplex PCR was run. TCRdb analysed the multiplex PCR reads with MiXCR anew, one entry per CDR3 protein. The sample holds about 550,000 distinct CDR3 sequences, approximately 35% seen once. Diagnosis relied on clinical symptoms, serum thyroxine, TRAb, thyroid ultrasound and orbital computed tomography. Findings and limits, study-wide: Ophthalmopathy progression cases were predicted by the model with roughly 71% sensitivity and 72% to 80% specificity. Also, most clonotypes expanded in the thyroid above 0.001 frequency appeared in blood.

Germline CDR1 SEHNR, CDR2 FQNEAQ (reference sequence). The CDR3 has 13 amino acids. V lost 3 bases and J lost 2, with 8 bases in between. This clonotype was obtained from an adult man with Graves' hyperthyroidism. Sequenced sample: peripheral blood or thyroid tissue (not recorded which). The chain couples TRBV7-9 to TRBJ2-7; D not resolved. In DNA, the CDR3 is TGTGCCAGCAGCTTCCCCCCAGCCTACGAGCAGTACTTC. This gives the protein CASSFPPAYEQYF.